A single sample gave rise to the 10 T cell receptor beta chains below, sequenced in a study of T-cell reconstitution after alpha-beta-depleted transplantation in children. Unique molecular identifiers were incorporated when the TCRbeta library was constructed. TCRdb itself ran the PCR reads through MiXCR, one entry per CDR3 protein. Of about 360,000 distinct CDR3 sequences listed, roughly 13% are singletons. The material was PBMCs, obtained from the stem cell graft. The receptors come from a human donor who donated a stem cell graft to a child with Fanconi anemia.

V is TRBV12-3 or TRBV12-4 and J is TRBJ1-1; D call uncertain. This CDR3 has 13 amino acids. Trimming took 3 bases from V and 5 from J, leaving 10 bases between them. CDR3 region: CASSFSPVTEAFF. The CDR3 DNA reads TGTGCCAGCAGTTTCTCCCCGGTAACTGAAGCTTTCTTT.

This clonotype was counted between two and nine times. The CDR3: CSVEGQGMETQYF. CDR3 bases: TGCAGCGTTGAGGGGCAGGGGATGGAGACCCAGTACTTC. The rearrangement uses TRBV29-1 and TRBJ2-5, with D perhaps TRBD1 (6 bases). Germline-derived CDR1 and CDR2 are SQVTM and ANQGSEA. This CDR3 region has 13 residues. The germline V and J ends were trimmed by 3 bases and 5 bases, with 13 bases remaining between them.

In its sample, this clonotype was seen a few times. The chain couples TRBV20-1 to TRBJ1-5, with TRBD1 matching over 8 bases. The CDR3 loop spans 14 amino acids. Trimming removed 4 bases from V and 5 bases from J; junction bases left unmatched: 7. Germline V CDR1 and CDR2: DFQATT, SNEGSKA (reference sequence). The CDR3 sequence: CSAIGQGPDQPQHF. CDR3 nucleotide sequence: TGCAGTGCTATAGGACAGGGTCCCGATCAGCCCCAGCATTTT.

This chain connects TRBV20-1 to TRBJ2-3; D is uncertain. CDR1 DFQATT and CDR2 SNEGSKA come from the germline V gene (reference sequence). The CDR3 length is 12 residues. Trimming left V 5 bases short and J 6 bases short, with 12 bases between. The DNA for the CDR3 is TGCAGTGCTCCCTCGAGGACCGATACGCAGTATTTT. Its translation: CSAPSRTDTQYF.

This clonotype was observed at least ten times. V usage is TRBV4-1 and J usage is TRBJ2-1, with TRBD2 matching 7 bases. The V and J ends lost 4 bases and 16 bases, in that order; junction bases with no gene match: 13. The germline CDR1 and CDR2 sequences are MGHRA and YSYEKL. The CDR3 length is 13 residues. The CDR3 bases are TGCGCCAGCAGCCCAAGGGTCCAGGGAGGGTCATTCTTC. Encoded protein: CASSPRVQGGSFF.

This chain joins TRBV5-1 and TRBJ2-3; D possibly corresponds to TRBD2 (7 bases). CDR1 and CDR2 from the germline V gene are SGHRS and YFSETQ. The CDR3 has 17 residues. V lost 4 bases to trimming and J lost 3 bases, with 21 bases between them. This chain's CDR3 is CASSPFSGGPTTDTQYF. The CDR3 DNA reads TGCGCCAGCAGCCCGTTCTCCGGGGGGCCTACGACAGATACGCAGTATTTT.

The J gene is TRBJ1-3, the V gene TRBV5-1, with D unresolved. The CDR3 extends over 17 amino acids. Germline-derived CDR1 and CDR2 are SGHRS and YFSETQ. The V and J ends lost 0 bases and 0 bases respectively, with 13 bases between them. In DNA, the CDR3 is TGCGCCAGCAGCTTGGAGTCTCAGGTCTTCTCTGGAAACACCATATATTTT. Encoded protein: CASSLESQVFSGNTIYF.

This clonotype appeared a few times. This chain joins TRBV29-1 and TRBJ1-3, with a tentative D call TRBD1 (5 bases). Per germline, CDR1 SQVTM and CDR2 ANQGSEA. The ends were cut back, 5 bases at V and 0 bases at J, with 11 bases in the middle. CDR3 length: 14 residues. CDR3 sequence (DNA): TGCAGCGTTTCCCTGGGGGTCTCTGGAAACACCATATATTTT. Encoded protein: CSVSLGVSGNTIYF.

This clonotype was observed a handful of times. The genes are TRBV6-1 and TRBJ2-5; 8 bases match TRBD2. The CDR3 is 14 amino acids. V was clipped by 6 bases and J by 2 bases; unmatched bases: 5. Germline CDR1 reads MNHNS; CDR2 reads SASEGT. The CDR3 sequence: CASRIAGPQETQYF. In DNA form, the CDR3 reads TGTGCCAGCAGAATAGCGGGGCCGCAAGAGACCCAGTACTTC.

This clonotype appeared a few times. This rearrangement joins TRBV24-1 to TRBJ1-1; D unclear. V was cut by 8 bases and J by 0 bases, with 9 bases left in between. This CDR3 spans 13 amino acids. In germline, CDR1 is KGHDR, CDR2 SFDVKD. CDR3 in DNA: TGTGCCACCAAAAGCGGGCTGAACACTGAAGCTTTCTTT. It encodes CATKSGLNTEAFF.